This T cell receptor (beta chain) comes out of a study of blood T cell repertoires in COVID-19. Study details: Donors in the United States, Italy and Spain gave samples during acute or convalescent COVID-19.

CDR1 SGHNT and CDR2 YYREEE come from the germline V gene (reference sequence). There are 13 residues in the CDR3. After removal of 1 base from V and 5 bases from J, the junction contained 0 bases not matched to a gene. TCRdb keeps only in-frame clones here, not all; method: immunoSEQ multiplex PCR. The repertoire holds some 73,000 clones, with 85% to 90% as singletons. V gene TRBV5-4 combines with J gene TRBJ2-3; TRBD1 matches at 8 bases. The sample taken for sequencing was peripheral blood. The receptor's source is an elderly woman with active or convalescent COVID-19. The CDR3 region has the DNA TGTGCCAGCAGCTTGACAGGGGGAGATACGCAGTATTTT. This gives the protein CASSLTGGDTQYF.